This T cell receptor (beta chain) was identified in a study of tumor-infiltrating lymphocytes in glioblastoma multiforme. General study points: Only one glioblastoma patient had TCR and mutation analysis.

CDR1 LGHNA and CDR2 YNFKEQ come from the germline V gene. This CDR3 has 13 amino acids. With regard to this clonotype: What it recognizes is unknown. The germline gene is not matched at one end of the junction; a read error may be the cause.

Three nested ARM-PCR rounds with V-beta and C-beta primers built TCRB libraries. These TCRB libraries lack any described unique molecular identifiers. TCRdb called the multiplex PCR reads again in MiXCR, with one record for every CDR3 protein. The sample includes 7,500 to 10,000 distinct CDR3 sequences, just over 65% seen only once; the top ten take approximately 50%. The chain carries TRBV4-2 and TRBJ1-2; D not certain. This TCR came from a male donor with glioblastoma. Source material: brain tumor tissue. CDR3 region: CASSQNINYGYAF. CDR3 DNA sequence: TGTGCCAGCAGCCAAAATATTAACTATGGCTACGCCTTC.